This T cell receptor (beta chain) was identified during a study of T cells expressing NK-cell markers. Study as a whole: Beta-chain profiling covered CD3+CD56+NKG2C+, CD3+CD56+NKG2C- and CD3+CD56-NKG2C+ sorted subsets.

Findings of the study overall: Dominant NKG2C+ clonotypes made up about 1.0-7.0% of CD8+ T cells in six donors.

With respect to this clonotype: Its antigen is unknown.

TCRdb re-called the 5' RACE reads; one entry per CDR3 protein, DNA not given. This sample's clone table lists 150,000 to 160,000 distinct CDR3 sequences. The CDR3 has 17 amino acids. CDR1 SGDLS and CDR2 YYNGEE come from the germline V gene. The TCR sequence derives from a woman between 45 and 60 years old in good health. V and J are TRBV9 and TRBJ2-1; absent DNA, TCRdb's TRBD2 call cannot be checked. Sequenced material: blood T cells: a sorted CD56 or NKG2C T cell subset, CD4+ or CD8+ T cells, or bulk PBMC T cells (not recorded which). The CDR3 is CASSVKGAGGVGNEQFF.